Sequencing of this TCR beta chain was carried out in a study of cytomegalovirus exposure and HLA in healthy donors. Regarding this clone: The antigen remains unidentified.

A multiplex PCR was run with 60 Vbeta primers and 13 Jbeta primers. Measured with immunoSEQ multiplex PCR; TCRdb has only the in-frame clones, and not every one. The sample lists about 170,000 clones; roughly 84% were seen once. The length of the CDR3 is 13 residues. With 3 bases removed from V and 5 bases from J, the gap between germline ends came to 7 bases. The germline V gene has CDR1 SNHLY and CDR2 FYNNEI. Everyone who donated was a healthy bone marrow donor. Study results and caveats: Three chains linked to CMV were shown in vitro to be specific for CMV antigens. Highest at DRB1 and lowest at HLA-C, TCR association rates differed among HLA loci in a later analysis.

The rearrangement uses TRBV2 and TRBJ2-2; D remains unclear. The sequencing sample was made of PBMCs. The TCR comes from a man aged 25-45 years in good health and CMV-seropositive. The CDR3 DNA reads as TGTGCCAGCAGTGAGGCGGCGACCGGGGAGCTGTTTTTT. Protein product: CASSEAATGELFF.